This T cell receptor (beta chain) was captured by sequencing in a study of T cell responses to AZD1222 COVID-19 vaccine. Findings and limits, study-wide: Clonal diversity was possibly underestimated, and the donors were mostly white British, with more females.

As concerns this clone: What it binds is not known.

This CDR3 has 14 residues. Germline lookup yields CDR1 MNHEY and CDR2 SVGEGT. J gave up 7 bases and V 6 bases, and 8 bases lay outside the gene matches. Data came from immunoSEQ multiplex PCR; TCRdb stores just in-frame clones and leaves some out. The sample has roughly 110,000 clones, 75% to 95% seen once. The chain recombines TRBV6-2 or TRBV6-3 with TRBJ2-1, with TRBD1 matching 8 bases. The sequence derives from an adult who received the AZD1222 COVID-19 vaccine. Sequenced here: peripheral blood, sampled 28 days after the second AZD1222 dose. The CDR3 DNA sequence: TGTGCCAGCAGCTATAAGGGACAGGTGAATGAGCAGTTCTTC. It specifies CASSYKGQVNEQFF.